The clone carrying this T cell receptor (beta chain) showed up just a few times. Its antigen remains unidentified. Time point: blood at routine non-recurrence follow-up after resection. This sample is drawn from a study of spatial heterogeneity in lung cancer. Study at large: An average of more than ten raw reads was observed per unique TCR and UMI combination. Notes on the study in general: Blood showed ubiquitous tumor TCRs more often at resection than at routine follow-up.

MiXCR was run by TCRdb on the 5' RACE reads, yielding one entry per CDR3 protein. This sample has roughly 72,000 distinct CDR3 sequences; about 8.2% occur once, and the top ten carry 1.5% to 2%. Specimen: PBMCs, collected at follow-up. This TCR was sampled from a female donor with early-stage non-small cell lung cancer.

CDR3 nucleotides: TGTGCCAGCAGCCAAGACCGGGGGGGGCTCGATTCACCCCTCCACTTT. Protein product: CASSQDRGGLDSPLHF. V gene TRBV11-2 combines with J gene TRBJ1-6; tentative D call: TRBD1 (6 bases). The V gene lost 5 bases and the J gene lost 8 bases, with 19 bases spanning the gap. Germline CDR1 SGHAT, CDR2 FQNNGV. This CDR3 region has 16 residues.